This T cell receptor (beta chain) comes out of a study of identical twins. Whole-study results and caveats: Sequences that were beta out-of-frame showed weaker excess twin sharing.

Of note for this clonotype: Antigen: not known.

The CDR3 runs to 18 residues. Germline-derived CDR1 and CDR2 are DFQATT and SNEGSKA (reference sequence). V shed 0 bases, J shed 6 bases, and the junction held 15 bases outside the gene matches. TCRdb called the 5' RACE reads again in MiXCR, with one record for every CDR3 protein. Here the sample spans over 200,000 distinct CDR3 sequences, 5.5% to 7.5% being singletons. A further study also used this sample, focusing on T cells expressing NK-cell markers. From that paper: Sorted CD3+CD56-NKG2C+, CD3+CD56+NKG2C+ and CD3+CD56+NKG2C- T cells supplied the TCR beta repertoires. Whether expanded NKG2C+ T cell clones were HCMV specific stayed uncertain.

The receptor was derived from a woman aged 18-29 years in good health. Sequences were obtained from CD8+ T cells sorted from blood. The V and J genes are TRBV20-1 and TRBJ2-1; 9 bases fit TRBD2. CDR3 sequence reads: CSARDYGGRAGLINEQFF. The CDR3 DNA sequence: TGCAGTGCTAGAGATTACGGCGGGAGGGCCGGGTTGATCAATGAGCAGTTCTTC.